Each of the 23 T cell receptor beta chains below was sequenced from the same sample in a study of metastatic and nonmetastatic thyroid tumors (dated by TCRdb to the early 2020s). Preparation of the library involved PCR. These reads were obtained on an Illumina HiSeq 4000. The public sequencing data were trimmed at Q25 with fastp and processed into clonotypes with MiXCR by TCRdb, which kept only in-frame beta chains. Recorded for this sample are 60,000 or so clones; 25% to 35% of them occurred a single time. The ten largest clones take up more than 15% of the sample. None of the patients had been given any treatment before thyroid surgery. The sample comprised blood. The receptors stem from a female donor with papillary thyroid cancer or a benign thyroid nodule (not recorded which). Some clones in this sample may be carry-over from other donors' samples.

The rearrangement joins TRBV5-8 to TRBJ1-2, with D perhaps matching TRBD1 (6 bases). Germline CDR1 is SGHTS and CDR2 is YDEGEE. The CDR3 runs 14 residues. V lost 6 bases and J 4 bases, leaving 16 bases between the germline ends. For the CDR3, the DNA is TGTGCCAGCAACGTCTGGGGGCGCGGCTATGGCTACACCTTC. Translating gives CASNVWGRGYGYTF.

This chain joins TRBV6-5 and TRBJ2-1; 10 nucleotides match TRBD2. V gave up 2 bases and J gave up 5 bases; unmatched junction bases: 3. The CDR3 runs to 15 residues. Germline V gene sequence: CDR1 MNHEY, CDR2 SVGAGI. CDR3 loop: CASSYQRGGDNEQFF. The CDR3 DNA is TGTGCCAGCAGTTACCAGCGGGGGGGCGACAATGAGCAGTTCTTC.

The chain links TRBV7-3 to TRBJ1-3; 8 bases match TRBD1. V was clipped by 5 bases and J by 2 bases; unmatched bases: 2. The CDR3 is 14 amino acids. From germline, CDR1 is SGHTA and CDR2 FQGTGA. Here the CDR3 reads CASSEQGAGNTIYF. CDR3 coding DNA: TGTGCCAGCAGCGAACAGGGGGCTGGAAACACCATATATTTT.

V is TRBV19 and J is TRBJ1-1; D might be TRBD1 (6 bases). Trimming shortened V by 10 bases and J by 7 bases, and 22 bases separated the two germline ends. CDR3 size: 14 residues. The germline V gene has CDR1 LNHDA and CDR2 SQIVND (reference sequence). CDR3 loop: CATRTEQGRGEAFF. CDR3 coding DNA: TGTGCCACGAGGACGGAACAGGGTCGAGGTGAAGCTTTCTTT.

Written as DNA, the CDR3 is TGTGCCAGCAGCTTTCAGATAGAGTTTACTAGCACAGATACGCAGTATTTT. It encodes CASSFQIEFTSTDTQYF. V usage is TRBV7-8 and J usage is TRBJ2-3, with D uncertain. Per germline, CDR1 SGHVS and CDR2 FQNEAQ. The ends were cut back, 3 bases at V and 0 bases at J, with 16 bases in the middle. This CDR3 has 17 amino acids.

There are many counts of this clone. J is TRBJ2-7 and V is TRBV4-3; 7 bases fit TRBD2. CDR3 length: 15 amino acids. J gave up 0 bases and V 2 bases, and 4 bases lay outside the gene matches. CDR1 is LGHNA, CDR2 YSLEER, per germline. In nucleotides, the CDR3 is TGCGCCAGCAGCCAATCTAGCGGAATCTCCTACGAGCAGTACTTC. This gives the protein CASSQSSGISYEQYF.

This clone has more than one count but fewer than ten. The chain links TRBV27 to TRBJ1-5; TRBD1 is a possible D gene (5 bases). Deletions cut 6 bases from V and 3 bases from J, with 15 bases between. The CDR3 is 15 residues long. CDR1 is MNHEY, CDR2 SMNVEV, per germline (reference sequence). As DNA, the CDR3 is TGTGCCAGCAGCCAGAGGGCAGGGTACAATCAGCCCCAGCATTTT. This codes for CASSQRAGYNQPQHF.

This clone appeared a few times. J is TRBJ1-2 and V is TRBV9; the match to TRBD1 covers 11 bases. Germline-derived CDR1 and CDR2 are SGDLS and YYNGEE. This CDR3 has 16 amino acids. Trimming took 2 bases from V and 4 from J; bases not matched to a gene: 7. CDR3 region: CASSVSMGQGGYGYTF. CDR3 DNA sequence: TGTGCCAGCAGCGTCTCTATGGGACAGGGGGGCTATGGCTACACCTTC.

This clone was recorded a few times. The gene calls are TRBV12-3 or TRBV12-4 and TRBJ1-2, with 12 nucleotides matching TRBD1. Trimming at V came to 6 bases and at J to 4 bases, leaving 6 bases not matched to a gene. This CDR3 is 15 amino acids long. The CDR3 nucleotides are TGTGCCAGCAGCACCGGGACAGGGGGCGTCTATGGCTACACCTTC. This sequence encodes CASSTGTGGVYGYTF.

The CDR3 spells CASSDSSGRADTQYF. The CDR3 DNA reads TGTGCCAGCAGTGACTCTAGCGGGAGGGCCGATACGCAGTATTTT. The V and J genes are TRBV6-4 and TRBJ2-3, with TRBD2 matching 11 bases. Germline assignment: CDR1 MRHNA and CDR2 SNTAGT. The CDR3 runs to 15 residues. The ends lost 0 bases at V and 6 bases at J; junction bases unmatched: 2.

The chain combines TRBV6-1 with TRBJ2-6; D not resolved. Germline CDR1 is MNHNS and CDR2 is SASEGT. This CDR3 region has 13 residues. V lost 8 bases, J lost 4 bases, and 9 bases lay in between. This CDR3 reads CASVLGGANVLTF. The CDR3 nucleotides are TGTGCCAGCGTCCTCGGAGGGGCCAACGTCCTGACTTTC.

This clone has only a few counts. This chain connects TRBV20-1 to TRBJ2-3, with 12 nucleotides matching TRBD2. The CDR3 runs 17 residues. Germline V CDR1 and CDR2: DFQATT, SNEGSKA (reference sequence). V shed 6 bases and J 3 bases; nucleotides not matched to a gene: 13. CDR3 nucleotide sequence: TGCAGTGCCAGCGAAGGACTAGCGGGAATAGGGACAGATACGCAGTATTTT. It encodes CSASEGLAGIGTDTQYF.

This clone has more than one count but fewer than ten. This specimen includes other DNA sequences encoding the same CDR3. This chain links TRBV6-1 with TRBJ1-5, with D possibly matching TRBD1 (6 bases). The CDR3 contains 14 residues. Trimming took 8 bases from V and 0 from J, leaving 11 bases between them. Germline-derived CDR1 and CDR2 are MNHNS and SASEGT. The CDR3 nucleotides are TGTGCCAGCCTACAGGGCATTAGCAATCAGCCCCAGCATTTT. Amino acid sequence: CASLQGISNQPQHF.

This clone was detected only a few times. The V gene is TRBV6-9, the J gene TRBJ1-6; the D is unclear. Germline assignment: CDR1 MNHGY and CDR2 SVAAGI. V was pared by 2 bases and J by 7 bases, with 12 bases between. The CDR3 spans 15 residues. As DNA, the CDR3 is TGTGCCAGCAGTTATGATATGGCCCGGAATTCACCCCTCCACTTT. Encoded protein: CASSYDMARNSPLHF.

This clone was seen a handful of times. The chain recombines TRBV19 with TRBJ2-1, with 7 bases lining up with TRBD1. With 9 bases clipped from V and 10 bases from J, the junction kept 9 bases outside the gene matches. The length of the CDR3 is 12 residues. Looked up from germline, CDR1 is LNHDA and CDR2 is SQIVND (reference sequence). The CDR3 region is CASLGQVSEQFF. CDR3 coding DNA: TGTGCCAGCCTCGGACAGGTTTCGGAGCAGTTCTTC.

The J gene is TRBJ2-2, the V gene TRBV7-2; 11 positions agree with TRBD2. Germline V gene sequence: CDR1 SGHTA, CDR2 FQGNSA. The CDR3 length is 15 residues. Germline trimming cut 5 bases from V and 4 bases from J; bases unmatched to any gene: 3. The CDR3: CASSLSGGATGELFF. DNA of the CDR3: TGTGCCAGCAGCCTTAGCGGGGGGGCCACCGGGGAGCTGTTTTTT.

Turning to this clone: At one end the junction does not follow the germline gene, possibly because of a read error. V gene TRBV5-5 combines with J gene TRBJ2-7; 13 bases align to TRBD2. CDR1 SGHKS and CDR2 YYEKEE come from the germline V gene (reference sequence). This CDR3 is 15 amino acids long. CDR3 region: CASTLAGTSGNEQYF. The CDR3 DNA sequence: TGTGCCAGCACCTTGGCCGGGACTAGCGGGAACGAGCAGTACTTC.

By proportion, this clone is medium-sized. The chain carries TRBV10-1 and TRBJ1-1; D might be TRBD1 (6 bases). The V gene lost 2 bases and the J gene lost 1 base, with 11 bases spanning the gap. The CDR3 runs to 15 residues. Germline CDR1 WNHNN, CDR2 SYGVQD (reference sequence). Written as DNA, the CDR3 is TGCGCCAGCAGTGAGAGGGGGTCGGGGAACACTGAAGCTTTCTTT. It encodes CASSERGSGNTEAFF.

CDR3 nucleotides: TGTGCCAGCAGCCAAAGGAGCACAGATACGCAGTATTTT. This translates into CASSQRSTDTQYF. The chain has TRBV9 and TRBJ2-3; D not certain. The CDR3 consists of 13 residues. Germline assignment: CDR1 SGDLS and CDR2 YYNGEE. V gave up 4 bases and J gave up 0 bases, with 6 bases separating them. The full variable domain, completed using reference TRBV9 and TRBJ2-3, is DSGVTQTPKHLITATGQRVTLRCSPRSGDLSVYWYQQSLDQGLQFLIQYYNGEERAKGNILERFSAQQFPDLHSELNLSSLELGDSALYFCASSQRSTDTQYFGPGTRLTVL.

The DNA for the CDR3 is TGCAGTGTCACGGACAGGGATAGTTCACCCCTCCACTTT. This codes for CSVTDRDSSPLHF. The V and J genes are TRBV20-1 and TRBJ1-6, with 8 nucleotides matching TRBD1. The CDR3 covers 13 residues. The germline V gene encodes CDR1 DFQATT and CDR2 SNEGSKA (reference sequence). Trimming took 7 bases from V and 9 from J; bases not matched to a gene: 8.

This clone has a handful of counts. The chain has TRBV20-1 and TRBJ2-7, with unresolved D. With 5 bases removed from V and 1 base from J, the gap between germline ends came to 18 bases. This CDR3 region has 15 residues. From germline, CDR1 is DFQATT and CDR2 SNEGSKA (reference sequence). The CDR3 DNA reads TGCAGTGCTTTAGCCCCCGAGCGAGGATCCTACGAGCAGTACTTC. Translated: CSALAPERGSYEQYF.

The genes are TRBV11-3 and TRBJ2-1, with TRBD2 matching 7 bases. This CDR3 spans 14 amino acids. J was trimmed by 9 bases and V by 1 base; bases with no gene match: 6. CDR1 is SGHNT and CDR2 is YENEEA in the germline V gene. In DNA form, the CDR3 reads TGTGCCAGCAGCTTAGGACTAGCTGCGGGTGAGCAGTTCTTC. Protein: CASSLGLAAGEQFF. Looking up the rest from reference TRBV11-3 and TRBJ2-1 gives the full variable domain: EAGVVQSPRYKIIEKKQPVAFWCNPISGHNTLYWYLQNLGQGPELLIRYENEEAVDDSQLPKDRFSAERLKGVDSTLKIQPAELGDSAVYLCASSLGLAAGEQFFGPGTRLTVL.

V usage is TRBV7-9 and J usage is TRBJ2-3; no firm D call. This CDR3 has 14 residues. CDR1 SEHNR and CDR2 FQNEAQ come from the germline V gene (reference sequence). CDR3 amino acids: CAHGPGASTDTQYF. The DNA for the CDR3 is TGTGCTCACGGGCCGGGCGCTAGCACAGATACGCAGTATTTT.